This T cell receptor beta chain was sequenced in a study of blood T cell repertoires in COVID-19. Study overall: Italy, Spain and the United States were the sources of the convalescent and acute COVID-19 samples. Sample material is recorded as cDNA or gDNA derived from T cells, B-cell-depleted T cells, or PBMCs.

Original processing notes: How many nucleated cells were present was estimated from reference gene primer amplification. The data were produced by immunoSEQ multiplex PCR, yet TCRdb's version contains in-frame clones alone and is incomplete. The DNA gave D and trimming, while V, J and clone size come from that table. The sample carries some 80,000 clones, 70% to 80% recorded once. The CDR3 covers 13 residues. The germline gives CDR1 MNHEY, CDR2 SVGAGI. V was clipped by 8 bases and J by 4 bases, with 14 bases between them. Source material: peripheral blood. The receptor was derived from a woman older than 75 with active or convalescent COVID-19. This chain joins TRBV6-5 and TRBJ1-1; no reliable D call. In DNA form, the CDR3 reads TGTGCCAGCTCGGTCTCTCGGAGCACTGAAGCTTTCTTT. This encodes CASSVSRSTEAFF.